The rows below give T cell receptor beta chains drawn from one sample of a study of T cell repertoires in cytomegalovirus infection. From the reads, TCRdb called clonotypes with MiXCR, one entry per CDR3 protein. This sample has 300,000 to 400,000 distinct CDR3 sequences, with around 29% found just once. The antigens of these receptors remain unknown. Sequenced here: cultured PBMCs, sampled from culture after CMV antigen stimulation. These receptor sequences come from a human donor in good health (CMV status not recorded). Some clones in this sample may be carry-over from other donors' samples. Each CDR3 is given with its conserved first and last residue. Fields, in order: clone size, J gene, D gene, V gene, CDR3 DNA, CDR3 protein. D genes are given only for firm matches. A clone size is listed for some rows: how often the clone was seen (once, few, many), or a class if it is expanded.

abundance: few; j_gene: TRBJ1-1; d_gene: -; v_gene: TRBV7-2; CDR3nt: TGTGCCAGCAGCTCGACAGATGACACTGAAGCTTTCTTT; CDR3aa: CASSSTDDTEAFF
abundance: -; j_gene: TRBJ2-7; d_gene: -; v_gene: TRBV27; CDR3nt: TGTGCCAGCAGATCCGGGACTTTGGCCTACGAGCAGTACTTC; CDR3aa: CASRSGTLAYEQYF
abundance: -; j_gene: TRBJ1-1; d_gene: -; v_gene: TRBV11-2; CDR3nt: TGTGCCAGCAGCTCCCGACAGGCTCCGGGAACTGAAGCTTTCTTT; CDR3aa: CASSSRQAPGTEAFF
abundance: -; j_gene: TRBJ1-5; d_gene: -; v_gene: TRBV11-3; CDR3nt: TGTGCCAGCAGCCACAGGGTTGGGGATCAGCCCCAGCATTTT; CDR3aa: CASSHRVGDQPQHF
abundance: -; j_gene: TRBJ2-3; d_gene: -; v_gene: TRBV5-1; CDR3nt: TGCGCCAGCAGCTCGGGGTGGGATACGCAGTATTTT; CDR3aa: CASSSGWDTQYF
abundance: -; j_gene: TRBJ2-5; d_gene: TRBD1; v_gene: TRBV4-2; CDR3nt: TGTGCCAGCAGCCAACAGGGGGTCGGGACCCAGTACTTC; CDR3aa: CASSQQGVGTQYF
abundance: many; j_gene: TRBJ1-5; d_gene: -; v_gene: TRBV12-3/TRBV12-4; CDR3nt: TGTGCCAGCAGTTTAGCGTGGGGGGCCCAGCATTTT; CDR3aa: CASSLAWGAQHF
abundance: -; j_gene: TRBJ2-5; d_gene: -; v_gene: TRBV18; CDR3nt: TGTGCCAGCTCAACCCTAGAGAGGGAGACCCAGTACTTC; CDR3aa: CASSTLERETQYF
abundance: -; j_gene: TRBJ1-1; d_gene: TRBD1; v_gene: TRBV28; CDR3nt: TGTGCCAGCAGTTTTTTCACAGGGGGCGCGGGCACTGAAGCTTTCTTT; CDR3aa: CASSFFTGGAGTEAFF
abundance: few; j_gene: TRBJ1-1; d_gene: TRBD1; v_gene: TRBV3-1; CDR3nt: TGTGCCAGCAGCCAAGCTAAGATCACAGGGGGCGTAGCTTTCTTT; CDR3aa: CASSQAKITGGVAFF
abundance: -; j_gene: TRBJ2-1; d_gene: -; v_gene: TRBV12-3/TRBV12-4; CDR3nt: TGTGCCAGCAGTTTAGCGCGCAAAGGAGATGAGCAGTTCTTC; CDR3aa: CASSLARKGDEQFF
abundance: once; j_gene: TRBJ2-7; d_gene: -; v_gene: TRBV6-5; CDR3nt: TGTGCCAGCACCGTCGGACAAAATGGTTACGAGCAGTACTTC; CDR3aa: CASTVGQNGYEQYF
abundance: -; j_gene: TRBJ2-1; d_gene: TRBD1; v_gene: TRBV11-2; CDR3nt: TGTGCCAGCAGCTTAGAGTTAGTGACAGGGGGCCATGAGCAGTTCTTC; CDR3aa: CASSLELVTGGHEQFF
abundance: -; j_gene: TRBJ2-7; d_gene: TRBD1; v_gene: TRBV14; CDR3nt: TGTGCCAGCAGCCAAGTTGGACAGGGAAGTAGATGGGAGCAGTACTTC; CDR3aa: CASSQVGQGSRWEQYF
abundance: -; j_gene: TRBJ2-2; d_gene: TRBD2; v_gene: TRBV2; CDR3nt: TGTGCCAGCAGTGAAGGGACTAGCCGGACCGGGGAGCTGTTTTTT; CDR3aa: CASSEGTSRTGELFF
abundance: few; j_gene: TRBJ2-7; d_gene: TRBD1; v_gene: TRBV6-5; CDR3nt: TGTGCCAGCACCGAGGACAGGGGGCCATCCTACGAGCAGTACTTC; CDR3aa: CASTEDRGPSYEQYF
abundance: -; j_gene: TRBJ1-1; d_gene: -; v_gene: TRBV28; CDR3nt: TGTGCCAGTAATTATGCTGACGGGAACACTGAAGCTTTCTTT; CDR3aa: CASNYADGNTEAFF
abundance: -; j_gene: TRBJ2-7; d_gene: -; v_gene: TRBV19; CDR3nt: TGTGCCAGTAGTATAGATCGTGGACCGACCTACGAGCAGTACTTC; CDR3aa: CASSIDRGPTYEQYF
abundance: -; j_gene: TRBJ2-1; d_gene: -; v_gene: TRBV11-3; CDR3nt: TGTGCCAGCAGCTTACCAGGGCGCGACAATGAGCAGTTCTTC; CDR3aa: CASSLPGRDNEQFF
abundance: -; j_gene: TRBJ2-2; d_gene: -; v_gene: TRBV7-6; CDR3nt: TGTGCCAGCAGCTTCCTATTAGGACGAACCGCCGGGGAGCTGTTTTTT; CDR3aa: CASSFLLGRTAGELFF
abundance: few; j_gene: TRBJ2-7; d_gene: -; v_gene: TRBV14; CDR3nt: TGTGCCAGCAGAGGCGATACCTACGAGCAGTACTTC; CDR3aa: CASRGDTYEQYF
abundance: -; j_gene: TRBJ1-1; d_gene: -; v_gene: TRBV12-3/TRBV12-4; CDR3nt: TGTGCCAGCAGCTCAAATAGGGATACTGAAGCTTTCTTT; CDR3aa: CASSSNRDTEAFF
abundance: -; j_gene: TRBJ1-1; d_gene: -; v_gene: TRBV6-1; CDR3nt: TGTGCCACCTCCGGTTTTGGAATTATGAACACTGAAGCTTTCTTT; CDR3aa: CATSGFGIMNTEAFF
abundance: few; j_gene: TRBJ2-1; d_gene: TRBD2; v_gene: TRBV3-1; CDR3nt: TGTGCCAGCAGCTCAACTAGCGGGAGGGCTGGATACAATGAGCAGTTCTTC; CDR3aa: CASSSTSGRAGYNEQFF
abundance: few; j_gene: TRBJ1-5; d_gene: -; v_gene: TRBV10-3; CDR3nt: TGTGCCATCAGACAGGGAGGCAGCAATCAGCCCCAGCATTTT; CDR3aa: CAIRQGGSNQPQHF
abundance: few; j_gene: TRBJ2-7; d_gene: -; v_gene: TRBV19; CDR3nt: TGTGCCAGTAAAGGACGCCGATCCGAGCAGTACTTC; CDR3aa: CASKGRRSEQYF
abundance: few; j_gene: TRBJ1-1; d_gene: -; v_gene: TRBV30; CDR3nt: TGTGCCTGGCTCCCAGGGTTTTCTATGAACACTGAAGCTTTCTTT; CDR3aa: CAWLPGFSMNTEAFF
abundance: -; j_gene: TRBJ1-2; d_gene: -; v_gene: TRBV28; CDR3nt: TGTGCCAGCAGTTTAGGACGGGCGTCTAACTATGGCTACACCTTC; CDR3aa: CASSLGRASNYGYTF
abundance: once; j_gene: TRBJ2-7; d_gene: -; v_gene: TRBV19; CDR3nt: TGTGCCAGTAGTATAGATCAGACCGAGCAGTACTTC; CDR3aa: CASSIDQTEQYF
abundance: -; j_gene: TRBJ1-5; d_gene: -; v_gene: TRBV7-2; CDR3nt: TGTGCCAGCAGCTTAGGGTCCGGGCAGCGGCAGCCCCAGCATTTT; CDR3aa: CASSLGSGQRQPQHF
abundance: -; j_gene: TRBJ1-2; d_gene: -; v_gene: TRBV4-1; CDR3nt: TGCGCCAGCAGCCAAGATCCAGGGGCGGGGAACTATGGCTACACCTTC; CDR3aa: CASSQDPGAGNYGYTF
abundance: -; j_gene: TRBJ1-1; d_gene: -; v_gene: TRBV28; CDR3nt: TGTGCCAGCAGTTTGGGGGTTGGACCAGGAGCTTTCTTT; CDR3aa: CASSLGVGPGAFF
abundance: once; j_gene: TRBJ2-3; d_gene: -; v_gene: TRBV6-8; CDR3nt: TGTGCCAGCAGTTACTCTCCCGTAGAGGACACAGATACGCAGTATTTT; CDR3aa: CASSYSPVEDTDTQYF
abundance: -; j_gene: TRBJ1-5; d_gene: -; v_gene: TRBV6-1; CDR3nt: TGTGCCAGCAGTGAAGCCCGCCAGGCGAGTTTGCCCCAGCATTTT; CDR3aa: CASSEARQASLPQHF
abundance: few; j_gene: TRBJ2-7; d_gene: TRBD1; v_gene: TRBV19; CDR3nt: TGTGCCAGTAGTCGGGACAGGTTCGCCTACGAGCAGTACTTC; CDR3aa: CASSRDRFAYEQYF
abundance: -; j_gene: TRBJ2-3; d_gene: TRBD2; v_gene: TRBV4-1; CDR3nt: TGCGCCAGCAGCCACCTAGCGGGACAAGATACGCAGTATTTT; CDR3aa: CASSHLAGQDTQYF
abundance: few; j_gene: TRBJ2-7; d_gene: TRBD2; v_gene: TRBV12-3/TRBV12-4; CDR3nt: TGTGCCAGCAGTCGCACTAGCGGGAGGTTCTACGAGCAGTACTTC; CDR3aa: CASSRTSGRFYEQYF
abundance: once; j_gene: TRBJ2-5; d_gene: -; v_gene: TRBV6-1; CDR3nt: TGTGCCAGCACTAGGGGGGGGGAGACCCAGTACTTC; CDR3aa: CASTRGGETQYF
abundance: few; j_gene: TRBJ2-5; d_gene: TRBD1; v_gene: TRBV27; CDR3nt: TGTGCCAGCAGTCTCGGACAGGAGGTTCTTCAAGAGACCCAGTACTTC; CDR3aa: CASSLGQEVLQETQYF
abundance: once; j_gene: TRBJ2-3; d_gene: -; v_gene: TRBV5-1; CDR3nt: TGCGCCAGCACCCCAGGGGTTCAATCAGATACGCAGTATTTT; CDR3aa: CASTPGVQSDTQYF
abundance: -; j_gene: TRBJ1-5; d_gene: -; v_gene: TRBV2; CDR3nt: TGTGCCAGCAATGGTCACCGGGGAAGCAATCAGCCCCAGCATTTT; CDR3aa: CASNGHRGSNQPQHF
abundance: few; j_gene: TRBJ2-1; d_gene: -; v_gene: TRBV11-3; CDR3nt: TGTGCCAGCAGCCCCAGGCCCGGAGGGAGGCAGTTCTTC; CDR3aa: CASSPRPGGRQFF
abundance: few; j_gene: TRBJ2-5; d_gene: TRBD2; v_gene: TRBV4-2; CDR3nt: TGTGCCAGCAGCCAAGGACTAGCGGGAGCATTGGAGACCCAGTACTTC; CDR3aa: CASSQGLAGALETQYF
abundance: -; j_gene: TRBJ1-3; d_gene: -; v_gene: TRBV10-3; CDR3nt: TGTGCCATTGGACACTCGAATATCTTGGAAAACACCATATATTTT; CDR3aa: CAIGHSNILENTIYF
abundance: -; j_gene: TRBJ2-7; d_gene: -; v_gene: TRBV5-1; CDR3nt: TGCGCCAGCAGCTCGACAGGTTCGGGTGAGCAGTACTTC; CDR3aa: CASSSTGSGEQYF
abundance: few; j_gene: TRBJ2-5; d_gene: TRBD2; v_gene: TRBV28; CDR3nt: TGTGCCAGCTCCTTGTCGGGACTAGCGGGACCCGGAGGGGAGACCCAGTACTTC; CDR3aa: CASSLSGLAGPGGETQYF
abundance: -; j_gene: TRBJ2-7; d_gene: -; v_gene: TRBV28; CDR3nt: TGTGCCAGCAGTCCCCCCCCCTGGGGGATCTCCTACGAGCAGTACTTC; CDR3aa: CASSPPPWGISYEQYF
abundance: many; j_gene: TRBJ1-2; d_gene: -; v_gene: TRBV10-3; CDR3nt: TGTGCCATCAGTGAGTCGCCAGGAAGGGGGGAAACTAACTATGGCTACACCTTC; CDR3aa: CAISESPGRGETNYGYTF
abundance: -; j_gene: TRBJ1-6; d_gene: -; v_gene: TRBV7-2; CDR3nt: TGTGCCAGCAGCTCCGGGACAACTGTTAATTCACCCCTCCACTTT; CDR3aa: CASSSGTTVNSPLHF
abundance: -; j_gene: TRBJ2-1; d_gene: TRBD2; v_gene: TRBV20-1; CDR3nt: TGCAGTGCTGATAAGACTAGCGGGAGCTCCTACAATGAGCAGTTCTTC; CDR3aa: CSADKTSGSSYNEQFF
abundance: few; j_gene: TRBJ2-1; d_gene: TRBD1; v_gene: TRBV18; CDR3nt: TGTGCCAGCTCCCAGATCGACAGGGGGCCCTACAATGAGCAGTTCTTC; CDR3aa: CASSQIDRGPYNEQFF
abundance: few; j_gene: TRBJ1-1; d_gene: -; v_gene: TRBV11-3; CDR3nt: TGTGCCAGCAGCTTAAACGGACAGAACACTGAAGCTTTCTTT; CDR3aa: CASSLNGQNTEAFF
abundance: many; j_gene: TRBJ2-7; d_gene: -; v_gene: TRBV7-2; CDR3nt: TGTGCCAGCAGCCGGACTATAGACTACGAGCAGTACTTC; CDR3aa: CASSRTIDYEQYF
abundance: few; j_gene: TRBJ2-7; d_gene: -; v_gene: TRBV10-3; CDR3nt: TGTGCCACCGGAGGGGGCGACCCCTACGAGCAGTACTTC; CDR3aa: CATGGGDPYEQYF